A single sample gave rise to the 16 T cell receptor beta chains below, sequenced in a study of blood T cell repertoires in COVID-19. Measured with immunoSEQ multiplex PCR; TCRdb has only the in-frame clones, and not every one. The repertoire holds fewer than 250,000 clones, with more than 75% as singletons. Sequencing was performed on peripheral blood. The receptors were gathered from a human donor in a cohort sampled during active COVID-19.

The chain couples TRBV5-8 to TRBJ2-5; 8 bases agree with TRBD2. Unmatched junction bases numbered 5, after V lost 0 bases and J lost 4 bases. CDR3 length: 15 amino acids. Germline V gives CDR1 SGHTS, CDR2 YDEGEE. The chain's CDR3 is CASSLDGGAGETQYF. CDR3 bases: TGTGCCAGCAGCTTGGACGGGGGGGCCGGAGAGACCCAGTACTTC.

Here the CDR3 DNA reads TGTGCCAGCAGCTTGTTACAAGGGGTGTCCTATAATTCACCCCTCCACTTT. It yields the protein CASSLLQGVSYNSPLHF. J is TRBJ1-6 and V is TRBV5-8; maybe TRBD1 (5 bases). The CDR3 contains 17 residues. Per germline, CDR1 SGHTS and CDR2 YDEGEE. V lost 1 base and J 1 base, leaving 12 bases between the germline ends.

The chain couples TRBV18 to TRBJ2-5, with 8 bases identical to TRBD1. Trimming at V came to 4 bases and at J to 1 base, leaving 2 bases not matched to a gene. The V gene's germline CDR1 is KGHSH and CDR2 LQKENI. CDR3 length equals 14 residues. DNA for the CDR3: TGTGCCAGCTCACGGACAGGGCCCCAAGAGACCCAGTACTTC. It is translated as CASSRTGPQETQYF.

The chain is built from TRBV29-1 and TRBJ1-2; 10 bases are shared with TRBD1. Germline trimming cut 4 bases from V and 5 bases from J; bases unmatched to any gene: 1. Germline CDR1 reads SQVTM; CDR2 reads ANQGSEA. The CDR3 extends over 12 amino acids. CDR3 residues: CSVGGQGYGYTF. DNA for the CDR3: TGCAGCGTTGGGGGACAGGGGTATGGCTACACCTTC.

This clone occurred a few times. Here the CDR3 DNA reads TGTGCCAGCAGACTAGCGGGAGCCTACGAGCAGTACTTC. Its protein is CASRLAGAYEQYF. V is TRBV27 and J is TRBJ2-7; 11 bases agree with TRBD2. The junction had 0 bases not matched to a gene; V was cut back by 6 bases and J by 2 bases. CDR1 and CDR2 from the germline V gene are MNHEY and SMNVEV (reference sequence). This CDR3 comprises 13 residues.

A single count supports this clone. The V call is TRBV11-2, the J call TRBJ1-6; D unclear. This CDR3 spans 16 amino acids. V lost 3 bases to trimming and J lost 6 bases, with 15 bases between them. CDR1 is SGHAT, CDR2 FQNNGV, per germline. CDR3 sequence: CASSFGLPHTNSPLHF. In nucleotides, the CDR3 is TGTGCCAGCAGCTTCGGACTCCCCCACACTAATTCACCCCTCCACTTT. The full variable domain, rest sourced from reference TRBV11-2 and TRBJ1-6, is EAGVAQSPRYKIIEKRQSVAFWCNPISGHATLYWYQQILGQGPKLLIQFQNNGVVDDSQLPKDRFSAERLKGVDSTLKIQPAKLEDSAVYLCASSFGLPHTNSPLHFGNGTRLTVT.

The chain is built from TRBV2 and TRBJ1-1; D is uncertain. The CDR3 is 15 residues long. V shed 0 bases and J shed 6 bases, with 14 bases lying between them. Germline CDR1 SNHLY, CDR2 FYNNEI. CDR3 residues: CASSEALRGGAEAFF. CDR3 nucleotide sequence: TGTGCCAGCAGTGAAGCGCTTCGGGGAGGCGCTGAAGCTTTCTTT.

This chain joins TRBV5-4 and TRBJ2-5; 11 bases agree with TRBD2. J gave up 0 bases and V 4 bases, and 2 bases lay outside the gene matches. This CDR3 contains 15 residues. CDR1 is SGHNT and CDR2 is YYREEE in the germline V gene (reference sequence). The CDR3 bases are TGTGCCAGCAGCCCTAGCGGGGGGCACCAAGAGACCCAGTACTTC. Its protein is CASSPSGGHQETQYF. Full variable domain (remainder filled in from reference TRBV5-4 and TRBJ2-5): ETGVTQSPTHLIKTRGQQVTLRCSSQSGHNTVSWYQQALGQGPQFIFQYYREEENGRGNFPPRFSGLQFPNYSSELNVNALELDDSALYLCASSPSGGHQETQYFGPGTRLLVL.

CDR3 loop: CANGGDPERYEQYF. The CDR3, as DNA: TGTGCCAACGGGGGGGACCCTGAGAGATACGAGCAGTACTTC. The chain carries TRBV6-5 and TRBJ2-7, with 8 positions matching TRBD2. J gave up 4 bases and V 10 bases, and 12 bases lay outside the gene matches. The germline V gene encodes CDR1 MNHEY and CDR2 SVGAGI. The CDR3 totals 14 residues.

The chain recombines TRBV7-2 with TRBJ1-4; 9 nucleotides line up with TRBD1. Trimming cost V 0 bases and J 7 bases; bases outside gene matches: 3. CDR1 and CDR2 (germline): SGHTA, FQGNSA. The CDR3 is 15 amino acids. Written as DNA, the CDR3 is TGTGCCAGCAGCTTAGCCCCGGGACAGGGTGAAAAACTGTTTTTT. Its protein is CASSLAPGQGEKLFF.

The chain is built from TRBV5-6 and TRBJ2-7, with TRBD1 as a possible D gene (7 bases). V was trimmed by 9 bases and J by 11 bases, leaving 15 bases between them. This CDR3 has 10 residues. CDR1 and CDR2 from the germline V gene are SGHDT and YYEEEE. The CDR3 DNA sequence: TGTGCCATCAAGGGCAGGGGGGAGTACTTC. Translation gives CAIKGRGEYF.

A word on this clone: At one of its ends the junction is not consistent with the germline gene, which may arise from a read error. The CDR3 is CASSLEPGRETQYF. CDR3 nucleotides: TGTGCCAGCAGCCTAGAGCCGGGGAGAGAGACCCAGTACTTC. This chain links TRBV11-2 with TRBJ2-5; D might be TRBD2 (5 bases). The CDR3 sequence is 14 residues long. Germline CDR1 is SGHAT and CDR2 is FQNNGV.

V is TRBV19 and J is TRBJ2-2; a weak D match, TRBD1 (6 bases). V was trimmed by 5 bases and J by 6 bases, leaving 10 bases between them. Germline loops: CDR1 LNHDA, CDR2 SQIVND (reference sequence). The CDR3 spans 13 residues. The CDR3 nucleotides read TGTGCCAGTAGTCTGGGACACCCCGGGGAGCTGTTTTTT. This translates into CASSLGHPGELFF.

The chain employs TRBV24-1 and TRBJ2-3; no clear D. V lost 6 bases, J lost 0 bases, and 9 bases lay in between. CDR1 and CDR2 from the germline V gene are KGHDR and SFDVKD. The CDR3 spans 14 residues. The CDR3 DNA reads TGTGCCACCAGTCCCGCAGGTAGCACAGATACGCAGTATTTT. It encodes CATSPAGSTDTQYF.

CDR3 DNA: TGTGCCAGCATACCTCCAGGGACCGGGGAGCTGTTTTTT. Its protein is CASIPPGTGELFF. This sequence joins TRBV11-2 and TRBJ2-2; a weak D match, TRBD1 (5 bases). The germline CDR1 and CDR2 sequences are SGHAT and FQNNGV. CDR3 length: 13 residues. The V and J ends lost 7 bases and 5 bases respectively, with 11 bases between them.

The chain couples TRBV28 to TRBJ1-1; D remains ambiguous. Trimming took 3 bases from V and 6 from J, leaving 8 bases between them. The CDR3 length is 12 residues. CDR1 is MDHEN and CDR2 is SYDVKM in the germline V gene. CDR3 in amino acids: CASSLGGSEAFF. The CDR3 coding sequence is TGTGCCAGCAGTTTGGGAGGGTCTGAAGCTTTCTTT.